This T cell receptor beta chain came from a study of blood T cell repertoires in COVID-19. Turning to the study itself: In each case, the material was cDNA or gDNA derived from T cells, B-cell-depleted T cells, or PBMCs.

Germline trimming cut 1 base from V and 9 bases from J; bases unmatched to any gene: 11. The CDR3 covers 17 residues. From germline, CDR1 is LGHNA and CDR2 YNFKEQ. TCRdb keeps only in-frame clones here, not all; method: immunoSEQ multiplex PCR. The repertoire includes about 220,000 clones, over 75% of them detected once, and 2% to 3% sits in the top ten. Material: peripheral blood. This TCR was recovered from a woman aged 65 to 85 with COVID-19, enrolled during active disease. The chain combines TRBV4-2 with TRBJ2-1; TRBD2 matches at 11 bases. The CDR3 region is CASSQAQTSGVEGEQFF. CDR3 nucleotide sequence: TGTGCCAGCAGCCAAGCCCAGACTAGCGGGGTAGAGGGTGAGCAGTTCTTC.